This TCR beta chain was identified in a study of prognosis after radiotherapy for stage I lung cancer. This clonotype was counted ten times or more. Genomic DNA provided the template from which TCR beta CDR3 was amplified by two-round multiplex PCR. The first round of PCR was done with primers that matched each TRBV and TRBJ gene. TCRdb reanalysed the multiplex PCR reads using MiXCR and keeps one entry per CDR3 protein. The data hold about 35,000 distinct CDR3 sequences, with about 31% observed a single time. The germline CDR1 and CDR2 sequences are SQVTM and ANQGSEA. The CDR3 extends over 13 amino acids. The V and J ends lost 8 bases and 5 bases, in that order; junction bases with no gene match: 8.

Sequenced here: PBMCs, sampled before or after stereotactic body radiation therapy (not recorded which). This receptor was obtained from a donor over 45 with non-small cell lung cancer. V usage is TRBV29-1 and J usage is TRBJ2-7, with 11 positions matching TRBD2. CDR3 DNA sequence: TGCAGCTTTAGCGGGGGGGATAGAGACGAGCAGTACTTC. This translates into CSFSGGDRDEQYF.